Below, 8 T cell receptor beta chains from the same sample are listed, as sequenced in a study of vaccination effects on CD4 cells after COVID-19. Scientists isolated CD4+ T cells after a roughly 9-day culture period ended. Participants were vaccinated with two doses of either the BNT162b2 or mRNA-1273 vaccine. No antigen has been assigned to these receptors. Clones were sequenced by immunoSEQ multiplex PCR, and TCRdb holds only the in-frame ones, with some missing. The table records approximately 70,000 clones, nearly 75% of them present only once. The sample consisted of CD4+ T cells from PBMCs cultured without peptide, taken after COVID-19 vaccination. The source of these receptors is a human donor who received a COVID-19 vaccine.

This clone appeared a few times. The chain recombines TRBV6-5 with TRBJ1-5; D possibly corresponds to TRBD1 (5 bases). CDR1 MNHEY and CDR2 SVGAGI come from the germline V gene. V dropped 6 bases and J dropped 3 bases, with 15 bases sitting between them. The CDR3 consists of 15 residues. The CDR3 nucleotides are TGTGCCAGCAGCCGTTCTCTGGGGGACAATCAGCCCCAGCATTTT. Translating gives CASSRSLGDNQPQHF.

CDR3 region: CSASGREVLLGETQYF. CDR3 bases: TGCAGTGCTAGTGGTAGGGAAGTATTGTTGGGAGAGACCCAGTACTTC. The genes are TRBV20-1 and TRBJ2-5; D unclear. The CDR3 contains 16 residues. The germline V gene encodes CDR1 DFQATT and CDR2 SNEGSKA (reference sequence). Trimming removed 3 bases at V and 4 bases at J, with 21 bases between.

The chain couples TRBV4-3 to TRBJ1-6; TRBD1 agrees at 7 bases. The V segment lost 1 base and the J segment 8 bases; nucleotides outside the gene matches: 2. CDR1 is LGHNA and CDR2 is YSLEER in the germline V gene. The CDR3 has 14 residues. DNA of the CDR3: TGCGCCAGCAGCCAAGCGGGACAGTATTCACCCCTCCACTTT. As protein: CASSQAGQYSPLHF.

The CDR3, as DNA: TGTGCCAGCAGCCAAGGGAAAGGACAGGGGGCTGGAAACACCATATATTTT. Translated, it gives CASSQGKGQGAGNTIYF. The rearrangement joins TRBV3-1 (or the pseudogene TRBV3-2) to TRBJ1-3; 10 bases are a match to TRBD1. This CDR3 has 17 amino acids. CDR1 and CDR2 (germline): LGHDT, YNNKEL (reference sequence). V lost 1 base, J lost 2 bases, and 5 bases stayed unmatched.

Comments on this clone: Other DNA sequences in this specimen translate into the identical CDR3. The rearrangement uses TRBV19 and TRBJ1-2; no reliable D call. The CDR3 is 14 residues long. CDR1 and CDR2 from the germline V gene are LNHDA and SQIVND (reference sequence). V was cut by 3 bases and J by 0 bases, with 8 bases left in between. The CDR3 nucleotides read TGTGCCAGTAGTATCGGCCGTGCTAACTATGGCTACACCTTC. Its translation is CASSIGRANYGYTF.

The chain is built from TRBV6-6 and TRBJ1-2; 9 positions match TRBD1. CDR1 and CDR2 (germline): MNHNY, SVGAGI (reference sequence). The CDR3 length is 13 residues. Trimming cost V 8 bases and J 7 bases; bases outside gene matches: 8. This CDR3 is CASEQGAHLGYTF. CDR3 nucleotide sequence: TGTGCCAGCGAACAGGGGGCGCATCTTGGCTACACCTTC.

This chain links TRBV11-2 with TRBJ1-6; possible D gene TRBD1, 6 bases. The CDR3 length is 13 residues. V lost 2 bases and J lost 7, with 6 bases in between. The V gene's germline CDR1 is SGHAT and CDR2 FQNNGV. CDR3 amino acids: CASSLQGNSPLHF. Written as DNA, the CDR3 is TGTGCCAGCAGCTTACAGGGGAATTCACCCCTCCACTTT.

This chain connects TRBV5-1 to TRBJ1-2, with 9 bases fitting TRBD1. Germline loops: CDR1 SGHRS, CDR2 YFSETQ. This CDR3 contains 16 residues. J lost 2 bases, V lost 3 bases, and 8 bases had no gene match. CDR3 DNA sequence: TGCGCCAGCAGCTCGGTCCCGGGACAGGGAAACTATGGCTACACCTTC. It codes for CASSSVPGQGNYGYTF.